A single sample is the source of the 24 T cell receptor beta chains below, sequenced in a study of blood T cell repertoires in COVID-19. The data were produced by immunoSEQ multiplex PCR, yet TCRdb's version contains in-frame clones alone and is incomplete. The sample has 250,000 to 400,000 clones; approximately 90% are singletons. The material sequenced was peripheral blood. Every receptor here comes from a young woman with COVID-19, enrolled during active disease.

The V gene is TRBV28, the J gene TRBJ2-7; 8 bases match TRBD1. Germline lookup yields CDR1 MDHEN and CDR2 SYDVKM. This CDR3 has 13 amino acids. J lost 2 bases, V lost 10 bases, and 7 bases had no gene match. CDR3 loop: CATQTGDTYEQYV. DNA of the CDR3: TGTGCCACACAGACAGGGGACACCTACGAGCAGTACGTC.

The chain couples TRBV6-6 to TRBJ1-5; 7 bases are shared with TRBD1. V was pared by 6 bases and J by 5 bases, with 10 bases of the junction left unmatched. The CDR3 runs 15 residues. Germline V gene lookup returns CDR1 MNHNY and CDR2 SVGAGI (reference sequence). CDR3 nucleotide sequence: TGTGCCAGCAGCACGGACAGGCGTCCCTATCAGCCCCAGCATTTT. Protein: CASSTDRRPYQPQHF.

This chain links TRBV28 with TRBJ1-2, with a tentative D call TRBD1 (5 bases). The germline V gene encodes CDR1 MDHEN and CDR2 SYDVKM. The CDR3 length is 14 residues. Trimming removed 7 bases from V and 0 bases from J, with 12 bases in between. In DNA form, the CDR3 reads TGTGCCAGCACCACTTTGGACACTAACTATGGCTACACCTTC. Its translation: CASTTLDTNYGYTF.

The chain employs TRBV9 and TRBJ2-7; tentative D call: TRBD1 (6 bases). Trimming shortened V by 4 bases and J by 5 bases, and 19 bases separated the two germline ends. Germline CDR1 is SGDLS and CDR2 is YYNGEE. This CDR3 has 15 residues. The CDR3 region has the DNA TGTGCCAGCAGCCTACAGGCAGGGGAAAAGGACGAGCAGTACTTC. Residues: CASSLQAGEKDEQYF.

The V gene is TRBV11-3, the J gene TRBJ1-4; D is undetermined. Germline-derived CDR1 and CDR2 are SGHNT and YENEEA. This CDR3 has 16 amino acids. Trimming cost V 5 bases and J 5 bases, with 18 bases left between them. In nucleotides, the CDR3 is TGTGCCAGCAGCCCGACGGTGGGGAGGATAAATGAAAAACTGTTTTTT. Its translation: CASSPTVGRINEKLFF.

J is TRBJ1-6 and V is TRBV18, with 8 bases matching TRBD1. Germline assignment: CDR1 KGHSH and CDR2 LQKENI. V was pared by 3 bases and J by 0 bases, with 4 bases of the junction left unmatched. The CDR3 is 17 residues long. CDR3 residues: CASSPTGGSSYNSPLHF. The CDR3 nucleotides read TGTGCCAGCTCACCCACAGGGGGGAGCTCCTATAATTCACCCCTCCACTTT.

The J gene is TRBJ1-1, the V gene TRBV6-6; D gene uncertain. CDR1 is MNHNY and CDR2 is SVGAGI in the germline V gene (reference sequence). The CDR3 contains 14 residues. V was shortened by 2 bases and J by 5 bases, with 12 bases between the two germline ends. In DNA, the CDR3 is TGTGCCAGCAGTTACACGCAGCCGAGGACTGAAGCTTTCTTT. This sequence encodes CASSYTQPRTEAFF.

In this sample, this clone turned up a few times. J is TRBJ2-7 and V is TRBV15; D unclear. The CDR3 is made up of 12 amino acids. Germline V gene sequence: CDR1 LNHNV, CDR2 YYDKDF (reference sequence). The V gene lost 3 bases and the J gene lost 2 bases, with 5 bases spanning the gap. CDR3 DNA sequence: TGTGCCACCAGCAGTTCTACCTACGAGCAGTACTTC. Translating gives CATSSSTYEQYF.

The CDR3: CASSASGDTEAFF. For the CDR3, the DNA is TGTGCCAGCAGCGCCTCGGGGGACACTGAAGCTTTCTTT. The chain has TRBV9 and TRBJ1-1; tentative D call: TRBD1 (5 bases). Germline CDR1 and CDR2: SGDLS and YYNGEE. The V gene lost 3 bases and the J gene lost 3 bases, with 9 bases spanning the gap. The CDR3 is 13 residues long.

The CDR3 nucleotides read TGTGCCAGCAGCTTAGTATACAGCCGCGACGAGCAGTACTTC. Its protein is CASSLVYSRDEQYF. The rearrangement uses TRBV11-3 and TRBJ2-7; D remains ambiguous. Germline loops: CDR1 SGHNT, CDR2 YENEEA. V gave up 1 base and J gave up 5 bases, with 12 bases separating them. CDR3 length: 14 residues.

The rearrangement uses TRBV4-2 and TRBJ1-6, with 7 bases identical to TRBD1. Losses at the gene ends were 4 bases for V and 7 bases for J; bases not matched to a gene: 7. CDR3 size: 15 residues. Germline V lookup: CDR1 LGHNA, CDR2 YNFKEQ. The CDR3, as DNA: TGTGCCAGCAGCCCCTTGGGGGACAGAAATTCACCCCTCCACTTT. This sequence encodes CASSPLGDRNSPLHF.

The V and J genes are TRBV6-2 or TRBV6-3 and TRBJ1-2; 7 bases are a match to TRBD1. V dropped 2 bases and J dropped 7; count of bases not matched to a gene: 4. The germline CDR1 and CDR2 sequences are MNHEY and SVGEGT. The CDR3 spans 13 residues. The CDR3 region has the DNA TGTGCCAGCAGTTACGAGGGGGCGCTTGGCTACACCTTC. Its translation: CASSYEGALGYTF.

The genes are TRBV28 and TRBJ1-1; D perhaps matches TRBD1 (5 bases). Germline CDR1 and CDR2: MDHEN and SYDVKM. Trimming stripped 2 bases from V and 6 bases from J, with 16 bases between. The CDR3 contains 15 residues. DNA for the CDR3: TGTGCCAGCAGTTTACTGGGGGACTACTCTCCTGAAGCTTTCTTT. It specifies CASSLLGDYSPEAFF.

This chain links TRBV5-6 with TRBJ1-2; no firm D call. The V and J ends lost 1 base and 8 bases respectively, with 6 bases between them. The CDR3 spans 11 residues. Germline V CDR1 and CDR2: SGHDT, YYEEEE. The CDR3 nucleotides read TGTGCCAGCAGCTTGTCGGGAGGCTACACCTTC. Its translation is CASSLSGGYTF.

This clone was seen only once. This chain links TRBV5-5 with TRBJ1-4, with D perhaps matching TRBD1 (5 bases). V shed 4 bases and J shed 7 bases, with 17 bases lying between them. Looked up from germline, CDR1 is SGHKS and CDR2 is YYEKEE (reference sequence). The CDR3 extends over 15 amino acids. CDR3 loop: CASSPLRTLSEKLFF. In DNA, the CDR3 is TGTGCCAGCAGCCCACTTAGGACACTGAGTGAAAAACTGTTTTTT. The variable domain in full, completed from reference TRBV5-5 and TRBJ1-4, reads DAGVTQSPTHLIKTRGQQVTLRCSPISGHKSVSWYQQVLGQGPQFIFQYYEKEERGRGNFPDRFSARQFPNYSSELNVNALLLGDSALYLCASSPLRTLSEKLFFGSGTQLSVL.

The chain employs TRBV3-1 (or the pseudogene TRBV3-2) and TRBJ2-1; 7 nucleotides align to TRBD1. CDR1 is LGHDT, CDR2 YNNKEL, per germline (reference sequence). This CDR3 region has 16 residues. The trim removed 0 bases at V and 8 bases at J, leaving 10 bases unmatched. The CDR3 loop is CASSQEHRRGPHEQFF. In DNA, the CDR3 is TGTGCCAGCAGCCAAGAACATAGAAGGGGGCCTCATGAGCAGTTCTTC.

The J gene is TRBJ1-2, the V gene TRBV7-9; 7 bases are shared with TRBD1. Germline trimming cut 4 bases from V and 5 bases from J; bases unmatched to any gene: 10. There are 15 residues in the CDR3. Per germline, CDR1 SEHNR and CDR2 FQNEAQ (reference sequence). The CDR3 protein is CASSSRRTGLYGYTF. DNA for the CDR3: TGTGCCAGCAGCTCCCGTCGGACAGGATTATATGGCTACACCTTC.

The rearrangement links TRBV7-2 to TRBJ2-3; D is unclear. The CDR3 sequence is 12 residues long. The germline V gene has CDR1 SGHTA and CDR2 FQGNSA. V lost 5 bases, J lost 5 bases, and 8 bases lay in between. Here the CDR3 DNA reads TGTGCCAGCAGCCCACAGAGAGATACGCAGTATTTT. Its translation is CASSPQRDTQYF. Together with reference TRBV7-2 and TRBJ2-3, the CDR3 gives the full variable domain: GAGVSQSPSNKVTEKGKDVELRCDPISGHTALYWYRQSLGQGLEFLIYFQGNSAPDKSGLPSDRFSAERTGGSVSTLTIQRTQQEDSAVYLCASSPQRDTQYFGPGTRLTVL.

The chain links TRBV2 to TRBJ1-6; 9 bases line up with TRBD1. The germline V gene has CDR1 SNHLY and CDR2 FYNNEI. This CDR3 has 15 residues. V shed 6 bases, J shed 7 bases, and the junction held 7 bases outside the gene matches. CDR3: CASSGEGQGNSPLHF. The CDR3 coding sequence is TGTGCCAGCAGCGGGGAGGGACAGGGAAATTCACCCCTCCACTTT.

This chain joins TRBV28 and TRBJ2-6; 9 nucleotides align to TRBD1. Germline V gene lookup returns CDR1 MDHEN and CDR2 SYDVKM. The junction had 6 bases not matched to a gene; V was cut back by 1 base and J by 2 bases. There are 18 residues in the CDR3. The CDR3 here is CASSLYRGLNAGANVLTF. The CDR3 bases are TGTGCCAGCAGTTTATACAGGGGGCTTAACGCTGGGGCCAACGTCCTGACTTTC.

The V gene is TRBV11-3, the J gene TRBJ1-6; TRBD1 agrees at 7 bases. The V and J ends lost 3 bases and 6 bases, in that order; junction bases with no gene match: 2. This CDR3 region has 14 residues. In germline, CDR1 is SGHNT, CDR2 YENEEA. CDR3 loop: CASSFGQANSPLHF. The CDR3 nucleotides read TGTGCCAGCAGCTTCGGACAGGCTAATTCACCCCTCCACTTT.

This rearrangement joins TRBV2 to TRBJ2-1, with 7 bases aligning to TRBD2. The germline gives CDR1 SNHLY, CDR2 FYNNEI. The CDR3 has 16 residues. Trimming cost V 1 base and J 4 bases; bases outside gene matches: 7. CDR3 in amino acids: CASSEEGLAVYNEQFF. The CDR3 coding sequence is TGTGCCAGCAGTGAAGAGGGGCTAGCGGTTTACAATGAGCAGTTCTTC. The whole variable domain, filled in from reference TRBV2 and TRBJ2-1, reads EPEVTQTPSHQVTQMGQEVILRCVPISNHLYFYWYRQILGQKVEFLVSFYNNEISEKSEIFDDQFSVERPDGSNFTLKIRSTKLEDSAMYFCASSEEGLAVYNEQFFGPGTRLTVL.

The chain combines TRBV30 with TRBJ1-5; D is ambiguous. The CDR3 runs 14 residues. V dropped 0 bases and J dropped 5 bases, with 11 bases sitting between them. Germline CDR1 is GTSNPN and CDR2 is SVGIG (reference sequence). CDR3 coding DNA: TGTGCCTGGAGTGTACTTGGGAGGGATCAGCCCCAGCATTTT. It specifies CAWSVLGRDQPQHF.

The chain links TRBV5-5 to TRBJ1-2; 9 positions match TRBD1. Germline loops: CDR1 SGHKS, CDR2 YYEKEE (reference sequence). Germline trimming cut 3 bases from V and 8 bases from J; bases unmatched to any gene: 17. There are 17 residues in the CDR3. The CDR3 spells CASSSGQGQRVVWGYTF. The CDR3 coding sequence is TGTGCCAGCAGCTCAGGACAGGGGCAGAGGGTGGTGTGGGGCTACACCTTC.